What follows is one T cell receptor beta chain and its context. Its antigen is still unknown. Germline V gives CDR1 SQVTM, CDR2 ANQGSEA. The trim removed 0 bases at V and 3 bases at J, leaving 21 bases unmatched. This CDR3 is 20 amino acids long. This record comes from a study of OX40 agonist ivuxolimab in advanced cancers. Assay: immunoSEQ multiplex PCR; the TCRdb copy retains only in-frame clones and omits some. The table records 65,000 to 70,000 clones, approximately 90% of them present only once. Study conclusions and caveats: Both blood CD4+ and CD8+ T cells showed clonal growth by week 6 at 0.1 to 3.0 mg/kg.

Cycle 7 day 1, cycle 4 day 1, and baseline were the timepoints at which blood was sampled. This material consisted of CD4+ or CD8+ T cells sorted from blood, taken in a trial of the OX40 agonist ivuxolimab. The clonotype comes from an adult with an advanced solid tumor such as melanoma, head and neck, liver or kidney cancer. This chain joins TRBV29-1 and TRBJ2-3, with 7 bases that match TRBD1. As DNA, the CDR3 is TGCAGCGTTGAAGAAATAAGGGAGAGCACAGGGGTCAGACGAACAGATACGCAGTATTTT. This codes for CSVEEIRESTGVRRTDTQYF.